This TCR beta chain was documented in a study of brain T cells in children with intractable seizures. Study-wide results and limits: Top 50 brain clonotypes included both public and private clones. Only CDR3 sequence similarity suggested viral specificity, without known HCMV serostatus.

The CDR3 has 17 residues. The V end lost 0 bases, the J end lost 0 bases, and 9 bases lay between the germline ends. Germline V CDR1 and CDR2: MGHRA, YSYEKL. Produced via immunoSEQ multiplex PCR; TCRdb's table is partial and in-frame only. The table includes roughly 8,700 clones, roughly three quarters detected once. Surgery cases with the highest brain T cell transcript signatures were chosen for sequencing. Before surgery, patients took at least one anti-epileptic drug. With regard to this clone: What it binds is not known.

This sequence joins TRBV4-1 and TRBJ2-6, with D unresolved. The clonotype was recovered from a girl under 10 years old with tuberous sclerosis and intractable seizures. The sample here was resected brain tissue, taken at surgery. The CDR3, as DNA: TGCGCCAGCAGCCAAGATTATCGGACCTCTGGGGCCAACGTCCTGACTTTC. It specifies CASSQDYRTSGANVLTF.